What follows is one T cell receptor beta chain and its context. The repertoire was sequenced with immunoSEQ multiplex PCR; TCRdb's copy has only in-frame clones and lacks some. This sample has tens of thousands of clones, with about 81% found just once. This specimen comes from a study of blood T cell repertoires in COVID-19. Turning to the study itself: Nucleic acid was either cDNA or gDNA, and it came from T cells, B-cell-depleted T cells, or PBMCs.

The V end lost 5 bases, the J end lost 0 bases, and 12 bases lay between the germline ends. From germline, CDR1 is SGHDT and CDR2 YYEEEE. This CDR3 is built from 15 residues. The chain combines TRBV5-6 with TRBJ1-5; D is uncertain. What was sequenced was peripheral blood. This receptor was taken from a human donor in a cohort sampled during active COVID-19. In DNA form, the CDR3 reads TGTGCCAGCAGACGCGGAGGAAGTAGCAATCAGCCCCAGCATTTT. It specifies CASRRGGSSNQPQHF.